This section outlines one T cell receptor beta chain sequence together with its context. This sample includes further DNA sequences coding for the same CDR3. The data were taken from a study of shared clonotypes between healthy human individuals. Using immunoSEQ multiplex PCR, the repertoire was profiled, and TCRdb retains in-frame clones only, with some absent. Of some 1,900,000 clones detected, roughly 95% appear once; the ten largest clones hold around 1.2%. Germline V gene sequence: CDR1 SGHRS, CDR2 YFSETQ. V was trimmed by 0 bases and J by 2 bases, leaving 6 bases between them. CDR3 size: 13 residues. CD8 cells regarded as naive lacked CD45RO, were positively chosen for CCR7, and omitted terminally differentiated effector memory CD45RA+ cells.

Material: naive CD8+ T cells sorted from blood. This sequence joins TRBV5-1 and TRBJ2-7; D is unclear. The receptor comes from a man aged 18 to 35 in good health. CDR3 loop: CASSLGGPYEQYF. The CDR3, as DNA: TGCGCCAGCAGCTTGGGTGGTCCCTACGAGCAGTACTTC.